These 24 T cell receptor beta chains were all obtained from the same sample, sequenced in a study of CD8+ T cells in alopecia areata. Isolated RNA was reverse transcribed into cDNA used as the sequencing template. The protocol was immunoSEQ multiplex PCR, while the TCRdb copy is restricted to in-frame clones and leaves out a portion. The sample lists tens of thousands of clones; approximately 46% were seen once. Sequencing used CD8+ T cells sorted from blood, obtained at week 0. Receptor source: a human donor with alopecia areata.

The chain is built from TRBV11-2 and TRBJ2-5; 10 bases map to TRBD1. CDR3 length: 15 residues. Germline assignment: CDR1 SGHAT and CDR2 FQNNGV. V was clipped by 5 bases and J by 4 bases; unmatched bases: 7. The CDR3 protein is CASSEGQGWGETQYF. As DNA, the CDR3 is TGTGCCAGCAGCGAGGGACAGGGGTGGGGAGAGACCCAGTACTTC.

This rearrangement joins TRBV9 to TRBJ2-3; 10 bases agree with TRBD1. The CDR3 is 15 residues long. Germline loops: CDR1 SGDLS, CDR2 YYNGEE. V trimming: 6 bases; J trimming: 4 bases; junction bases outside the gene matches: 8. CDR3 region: CASMEGDRGADTQYF. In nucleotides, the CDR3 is TGTGCCAGCATGGAGGGGGACAGGGGCGCAGATACGCAGTATTTT.

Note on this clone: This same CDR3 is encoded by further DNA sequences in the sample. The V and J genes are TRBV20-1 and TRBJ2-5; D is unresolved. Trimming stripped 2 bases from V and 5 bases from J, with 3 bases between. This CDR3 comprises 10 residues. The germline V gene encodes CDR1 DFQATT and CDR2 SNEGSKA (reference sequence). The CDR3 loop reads CSARQETQYF. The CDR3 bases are TGCAGTGCTAGACAGGAGACCCAGTACTTC.

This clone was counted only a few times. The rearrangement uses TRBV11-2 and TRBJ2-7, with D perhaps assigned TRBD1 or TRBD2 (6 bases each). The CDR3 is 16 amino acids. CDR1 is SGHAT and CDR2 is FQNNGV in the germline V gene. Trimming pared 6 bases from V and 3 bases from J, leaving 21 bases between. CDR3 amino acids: CASSMGGGEFIYEQYF. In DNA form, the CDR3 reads TGTGCCAGCAGTATGGGGGGCGGGGAATTTATCTACGAGCAGTACTTC.

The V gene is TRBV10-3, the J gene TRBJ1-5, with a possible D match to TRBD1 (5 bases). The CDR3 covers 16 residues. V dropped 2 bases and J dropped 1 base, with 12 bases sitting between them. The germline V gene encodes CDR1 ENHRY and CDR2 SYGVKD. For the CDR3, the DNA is TGTGCCATCAGTGAGACAGGTACTGCGAGCAATCAGCCCCAGCATTTT. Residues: CAISETGTASNQPQHF.

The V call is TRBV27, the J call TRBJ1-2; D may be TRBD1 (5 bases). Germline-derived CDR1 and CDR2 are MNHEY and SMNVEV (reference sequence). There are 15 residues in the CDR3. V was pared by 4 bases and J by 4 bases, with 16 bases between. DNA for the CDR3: TGTGCCAGCAGTTCCTCGCCGGGGACGGGCTATGGCTACACCTTC. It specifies CASSSSPGTGYGYTF.

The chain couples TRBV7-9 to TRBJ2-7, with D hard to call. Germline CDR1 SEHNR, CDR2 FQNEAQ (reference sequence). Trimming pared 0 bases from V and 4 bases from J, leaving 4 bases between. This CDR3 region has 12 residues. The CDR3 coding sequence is TGTGCCAGCAGCTTAGCCATATACGAGCAGTACTTC. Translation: CASSLAIYEQYF.

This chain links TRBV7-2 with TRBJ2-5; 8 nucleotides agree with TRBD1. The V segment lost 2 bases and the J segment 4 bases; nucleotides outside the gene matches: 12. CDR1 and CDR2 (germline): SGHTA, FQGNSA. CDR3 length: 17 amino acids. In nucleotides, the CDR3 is TGTGCCAGCAGCTTATCGTCCGAGGACAGGGCGGGAGAGACCCAGTACTTC. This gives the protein CASSLSSEDRAGETQYF.

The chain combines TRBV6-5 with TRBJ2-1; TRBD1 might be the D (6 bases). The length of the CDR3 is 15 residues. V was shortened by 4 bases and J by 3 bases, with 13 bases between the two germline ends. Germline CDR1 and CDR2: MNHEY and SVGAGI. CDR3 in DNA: TGTGCCAGCAGTTCTCGGGACAAATTCTACAATGAGCAGTTCTTC. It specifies CASSSRDKFYNEQFF.

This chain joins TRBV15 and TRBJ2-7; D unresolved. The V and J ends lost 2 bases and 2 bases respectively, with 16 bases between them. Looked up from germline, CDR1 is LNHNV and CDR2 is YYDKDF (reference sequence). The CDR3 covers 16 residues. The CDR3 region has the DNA TGTGCCACCAGCAGACCGCCAGGCTGGCCCCCCTACGAGCAGTACTTC. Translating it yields CATSRPPGWPPYEQYF.

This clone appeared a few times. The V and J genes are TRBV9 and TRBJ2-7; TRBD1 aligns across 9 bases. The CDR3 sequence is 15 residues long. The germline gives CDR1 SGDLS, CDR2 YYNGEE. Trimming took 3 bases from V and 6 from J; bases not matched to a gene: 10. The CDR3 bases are TGTGCCAGCAGCGAGACCGGGACAGGGCCGGCCGAGCAGTACTTC. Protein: CASSETGTGPAEQYF.

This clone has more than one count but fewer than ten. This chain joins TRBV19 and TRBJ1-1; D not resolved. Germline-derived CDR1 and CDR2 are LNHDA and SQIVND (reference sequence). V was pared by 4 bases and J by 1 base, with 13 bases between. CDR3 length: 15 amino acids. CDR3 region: CASSTEGVWNTEAFF. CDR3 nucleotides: TGTGCCAGTAGTACCGAGGGTGTTTGGAACACTGAAGCTTTCTTT.

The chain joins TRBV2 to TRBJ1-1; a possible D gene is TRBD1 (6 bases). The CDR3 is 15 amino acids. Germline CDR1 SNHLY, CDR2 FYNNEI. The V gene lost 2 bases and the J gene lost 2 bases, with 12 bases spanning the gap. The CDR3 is CASSEPGDGNTEAFF. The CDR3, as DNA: TGTGCCAGCAGTGAACCAGGGGACGGCAACACTGAAGCTTTCTTT. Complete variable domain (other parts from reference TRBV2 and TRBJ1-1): EPEVTQTPSHQVTQMGQEVILRCVPISNHLYFYWYRQILGQKVEFLVSFYNNEISEKSEIFDDQFSVERPDGSNFTLKIRSTKLEDSAMYFCASSEPGDGNTEAFFGQGTRLTVV.

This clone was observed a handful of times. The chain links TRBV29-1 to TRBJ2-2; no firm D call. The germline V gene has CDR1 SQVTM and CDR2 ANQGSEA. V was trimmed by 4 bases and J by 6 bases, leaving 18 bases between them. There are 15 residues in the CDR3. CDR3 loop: CSVVFSAEYAGELFF. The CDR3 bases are TGCAGCGTTGTGTTTTCTGCGGAGTATGCCGGGGAGCTGTTTTTT.

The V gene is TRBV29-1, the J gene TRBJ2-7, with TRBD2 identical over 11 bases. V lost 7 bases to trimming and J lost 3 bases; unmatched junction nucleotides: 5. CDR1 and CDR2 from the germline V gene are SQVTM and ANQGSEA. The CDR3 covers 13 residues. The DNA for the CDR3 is TGCAGCGGTTTAGCGGGAGGGGACTACGAGCAGTACTTC. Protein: CSGLAGGDYEQYF.

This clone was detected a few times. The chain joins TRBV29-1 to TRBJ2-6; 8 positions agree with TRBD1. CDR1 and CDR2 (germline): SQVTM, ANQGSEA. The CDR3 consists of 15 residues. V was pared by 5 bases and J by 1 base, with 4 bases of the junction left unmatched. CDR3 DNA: TGCAGCGTTTTAGACAGGGGATCTGGGGCCAACGTCCTGACTTTC. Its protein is CSVLDRGSGANVLTF.

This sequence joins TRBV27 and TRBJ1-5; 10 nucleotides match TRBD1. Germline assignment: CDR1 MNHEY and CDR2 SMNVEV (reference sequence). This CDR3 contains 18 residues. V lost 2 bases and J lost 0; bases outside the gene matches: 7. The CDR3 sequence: CASSLKGQGSYSNQPQHF. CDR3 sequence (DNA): TGTGCCAGCAGTTTAAAGGGACAGGGGTCATATAGCAATCAGCCCCAGCATTTT.

The CDR3 sequence: CASSEAEGAVYEQYF. CDR3 sequence (DNA): TGTGCCAGCAGTGAAGCGGAGGGGGCGGTATACGAGCAGTACTTC. The chain couples TRBV9 to TRBJ2-7; tentatively, D is TRBD1 (7 bases). CDR1 is SGDLS, CDR2 YYNGEE, per germline. The germline V and J ends were trimmed by 5 bases and 4 bases, with 19 bases remaining between them. The CDR3 spans 15 residues. The variable domain in full, completed from reference TRBV9 and TRBJ2-7, reads DSGVTQTPKHLITATGQRVTLRCSPRSGDLSVYWYQQSLDQGLQFLIQYYNGEERAKGNILERFSAQQFPDLHSELNLSSLELGDSALYFCASSEAEGAVYEQYFGPGTRLTVT.

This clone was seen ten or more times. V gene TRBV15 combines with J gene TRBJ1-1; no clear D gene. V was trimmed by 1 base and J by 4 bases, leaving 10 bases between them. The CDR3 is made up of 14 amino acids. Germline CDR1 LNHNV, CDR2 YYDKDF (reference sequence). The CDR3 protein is CATSRAFSGTEAFF. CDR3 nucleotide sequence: TGTGCCACCAGCAGAGCGTTCTCGGGCACTGAAGCTTTCTTT.

The CDR3 region has the DNA TGCAGCGCTCGACAGGGGCCGAATGAAGCTTTCTTT. This sequence encodes CSARQGPNEAFF. The J gene is TRBJ1-1, the V gene TRBV29-1, with 8 bases lining up with TRBD1. The CDR3 has 12 amino acids. The J segment lost 7 bases and the V segment lost 7 bases, leaving 8 bases of the junction unmatched. Germline V gene data show CDR1 as SQVTM and CDR2 as ANQGSEA.

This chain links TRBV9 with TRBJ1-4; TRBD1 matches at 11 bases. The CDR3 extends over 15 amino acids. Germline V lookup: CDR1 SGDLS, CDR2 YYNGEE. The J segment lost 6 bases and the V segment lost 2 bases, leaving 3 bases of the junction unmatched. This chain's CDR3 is CASSVTGQGDEKLFF. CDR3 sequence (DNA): TGTGCCAGCAGCGTGACGGGACAGGGGGATGAAAAACTGTTTTTT.

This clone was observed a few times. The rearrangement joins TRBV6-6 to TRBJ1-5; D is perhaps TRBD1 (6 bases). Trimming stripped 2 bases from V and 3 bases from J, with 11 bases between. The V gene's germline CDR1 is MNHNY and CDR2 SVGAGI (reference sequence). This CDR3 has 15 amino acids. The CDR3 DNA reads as TGTGCCAGCAGTTACGTGGAGGGGGACAATCAGCCCCAGCATTTT. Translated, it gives CASSYVEGDNQPQHF.

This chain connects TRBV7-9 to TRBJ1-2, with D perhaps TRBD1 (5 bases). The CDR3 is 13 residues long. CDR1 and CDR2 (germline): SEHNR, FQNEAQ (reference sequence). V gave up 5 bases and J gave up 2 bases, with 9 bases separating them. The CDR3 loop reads CASSQGPNYGYTF. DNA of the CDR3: TGTGCCAGCAGCCAGGGACCGAACTATGGCTACACCTTC.

CDR3 protein: CAWSEGLGAFF. The DNA of the CDR3 is TGTGCCTGGAGTGAAGGTCTTGGGGCTTTCTTT. This chain links TRBV30 with TRBJ1-1; D unclear. CDR3 length equals 11 residues. CDR1 is GTSNPN, CDR2 SVGIG, per germline (reference sequence). V was clipped by 1 base and J by 11 bases, with 11 bases between them.